The clone carrying this TCR beta chain was recorded once. Its target is unknown. At baseline, cycle 4 day 1, and cycle 7 day 1, blood was sampled. The data stem from a study of OX40 agonist ivuxolimab in advanced cancers. Background on the study: Patients took ivuxolimab, an agonistic anti-OX40 (CD134) antibody. Three patients showed partial responses: one hepatocellular carcinoma and two cutaneous melanoma cases.

Data came from immunoSEQ multiplex PCR; TCRdb stores just in-frame clones and leaves some out. The table includes 65,000 to 75,000 clones, roughly nine tenths detected once. General study findings and limits: Normalized T-cell clonal expansion was also low in a subset of nonresponders.

Germline V gives CDR1 LNHDA, CDR2 SQIVND (reference sequence). Trimming took 0 bases from V and 7 from J, leaving 18 bases between them. The CDR3 consists of 16 residues. The sequence was collected from an adult with an advanced solid tumor such as melanoma, head and neck, liver or kidney cancer. This specimen consisted of CD4+ or CD8+ T cells sorted from blood, obtained in a trial of the OX40 agonist ivuxolimab. The chain is built from TRBV19 and TRBJ1-2; D is undetermined. The CDR3 loop reads CASSIEAARIMGGYTF. CDR3 in DNA: TGTGCCAGTAGTATAGAGGCGGCTCGGATTATGGGTGGCTACACCTTC.